The present T cell receptor beta chain was sequenced within a study of CD8+ T cells in alopecia areata. CDR1 and CDR2 from the germline V gene are SGHTA and FQGNSA. Trimming removed 1 base at V and 10 bases at J, with 13 bases between. This CDR3 region has 13 residues. Sequencing used cDNA as its template, made by extracting RNA and reverse transcribing it. Data came from immunoSEQ multiplex PCR; TCRdb stores just in-frame clones and leaves some out. The sample holds about 260,000 clones, about 60% seen once. Indicated treatment: oral pan-JAK inhibitor, 5-10 mg twice daily. The V call is TRBV7-2, the J call TRBJ1-2; D ambiguous. The starting material was CD4+ T cells sorted from blood, obtained around week 52, from a patient treated with tofacitinib. The TCR was taken from a human donor with alopecia areata. The chain's CDR3 is CASSLGVKLYYTF. CDR3 nucleotide sequence: TGTGCCAGCAGCTTAGGAGTCAAGCTGTACTACACCTTC.